These 14 T cell receptor beta chains share one sample of origin, sequenced in a study of tumor-infiltrating lymphocytes in primary liver carcinoma. The blood RNA (from unsorted whole blood) was obtained, and germline DNA was also extracted. A constant-region primer served to make TCR beta cDNA from approximately 490 ng total RNA. Construction of TCR beta libraries relied on three successive nested multiplex PCR rounds employing slightly modified ARM-PCR. Amplification in the first two PCR rounds was performed using TRBV1-TRBV30 forward primers and a C-beta reverse primer for around 9 cycles each. MiXCR, applied by TCRdb to the multiplex PCR reads, yields one record per CDR3 protein. Of about 320,000 distinct CDR3 sequences in the sample, nearly 60% were seen once. The sample was peripheral blood. These receptors originate from a woman aged 25 to 39 with primary liver carcinoma and hepatitis B virus infection.

The CDR3 loop reads CASKEGTHEKLFF. The CDR3 DNA follows: TGCGCCAGCAAGGAGGGGACTCATGAAAAACTGTTTTTT. The chain combines TRBV5-1 with TRBJ1-4; possible D gene TRBD1, 5 bases. Germline assignment: CDR1 SGHRS and CDR2 YFSETQ. The CDR3 consists of 13 residues. Trimming took 6 bases from V and 6 from J, leaving 12 bases between them.

V and J are TRBV5-1 and TRBJ2-3; the D is unclear. This CDR3 contains 13 residues. CDR1 is SGHRS, CDR2 YFSETQ, per germline. V was shortened by 4 bases and J by 8 bases, with 14 bases between the two germline ends. The CDR3 loop is CASSDQPLGTQYF. The DNA of the CDR3 is TGCGCCAGCAGCGATCAGCCCCTGGGTACGCAGTATTTT. The whole variable domain, remainder taken from reference TRBV5-1 and TRBJ2-3, is KAGVTQTPRYLIKTRGQQVTLSCSPISGHRSVSWYQQTPGQGLQFLFEYFSETQRNKGNFPGRFSGRQFSNSRSEMNVSTLELGDSALYLCASSDQPLGTQYFGPGTRLTVL.

CDR3 nucleotide sequence: TGTGCCACCAGTGACCCCAGGGAACCCCTCACAGATACGCAGTATTTT. Protein sequence: CATSDPREPLTDTQYF. The chain couples TRBV24-1 to TRBJ2-3; perhaps TRBD1 as D (5 bases). The ends were cut back, 4 bases at V and 2 bases at J, with 15 bases in the middle. Germline values: CDR1 KGHDR, CDR2 SFDVKD. CDR3 size: 16 residues.

Details on this clonotype: This may be a read error, as it is one base from a much larger clone. The V and J genes are TRBV6-6 and TRBJ2-7, with 7 positions matching TRBD1. CDR3 size: 15 residues. V dropped 3 bases and J dropped 3; count of bases not matched to a gene: 8. Per the germline V gene, CDR1 is MNHNY and CDR2 is SVGAGI (reference sequence). The CDR3 sequence is CASSYPWTGIYEQYF. In nucleotides, the CDR3 is TGTGCCAGCAGTTATCCCTGGACAGGCATCTACGAGCAGTACTTC.

The chain combines TRBV6-6 with TRBJ1-1; no reliable D call. V gave up 0 bases and J gave up 0 bases, with 8 bases separating them. This CDR3 comprises 15 residues. The germline CDR1 and CDR2 sequences are MNHNY and SVGAGI (reference sequence). The CDR3 nucleotides read TGTGCCAGCAGTTACTCGGACGGGGTGAACACTGAAGCTTTCTTT. This gives the protein CASSYSDGVNTEAFF.

This clonotype showed up just a few times. One junction end disagrees with the germline gene, perhaps due to a read error. The chain combines TRBV7-9 with TRBJ2-2; 10 bases are a match to TRBD2. Germline V gene lookup returns CDR1 SEHNR and CDR2 FQNEAQ (reference sequence). The CDR3 has 17 residues. For the CDR3, the DNA is TGTGCCAGTAGCTCTAGTAGCGGGAGGTTGAACACCGGGGAGCTGTTTTTT. Translated, it gives CASSSSSGRLNTGELFF.

The chain combines TRBV5-4 with TRBJ2-5, with TRBD1 matching 7 bases. V gave up 3 bases and J gave up 4 bases; unmatched junction bases: 6. The germline V gene encodes CDR1 SGHNT and CDR2 YYREEE (reference sequence). CDR3 size: 14 residues. DNA of the CDR3: TGTGCCAGCAGCTGGGGACAGCCTGGAGAGACCCAGTACTTC. It encodes CASSWGQPGETQYF.

This clonotype was detected once. One end of the junction fails to match germline, which may point to a read error. The genes are TRBV4-3 and TRBJ2-7, with TRBD2 as a possible D gene (5 bases). CDR3 length: 13 residues. CDR1 LGHNA and CDR2 YSLEER come from the germline V gene. The CDR3 reads CASSQERDYEHYF. CDR3 nucleotides: TGCGCCAGCAGCCAAGAGAGAGACTACGAGCATTACTTC.

Remarks on this clonotype: An end of the junction does not agree with germline; a read error may underlie this. This CDR3 reads CASSKLAGVTGGLFF. CDR3 nucleotide sequence: TGTGCCAGCAGCAAACTAGCGGGAGTCACCGGGGGGCTGTTTTTT. The chain combines TRBV9 with TRBJ2-2; TRBD2 agrees at 11 bases. CDR1 is SGDLS, CDR2 YYNGEE, per germline. This CDR3 comprises 15 residues.

This clonotype was seen more than once but under ten times. A much larger clonotype is one base distant, so this may be a read error. V gene TRBV11-2 combines with J gene TRBJ1-4; no clear D gene. Trimming cost V 1 base and J 8 bases, with 14 bases left between them. CDR3 length: 15 residues. The germline gives CDR1 SGHAT, CDR2 FQNNGV. The CDR3 region is CASSLVSRLWEKLFF. Here the CDR3 DNA reads TGTGCCAGCAGCTTAGTAAGCAGGTTATGGGAAAAACTGTTTTTT.

This clonotype was counted ten times or more. V is TRBV5-4 and J is TRBJ1-2, with unresolved D. V was pared by 3 bases and J by 5 bases, with 8 bases between. Germline-derived CDR1 and CDR2 are SGHNT and YYREEE (reference sequence). CDR3 size: 12 residues. The CDR3 DNA reads as TGTGCCAGCAGCTCTGACGGATATGGCTACACCTTC. The encoded protein is CASSSDGYGYTF.

The chain uses TRBV11-2 and TRBJ2-3; D gene unclear. CDR1 and CDR2 (germline): SGHAT, FQNNGV. V shed 7 bases and J shed 12 bases, with 17 bases lying between them. The CDR3 totals 12 residues. The CDR3 region is CASTSELGTQYF. CDR3 bases: TGTGCCAGCACCTCAGAGCTGGGTACACAGTATTTT.

A word on this clonotype: This sequence may be a read error, since a much larger clone differs from it by one base. The chain combines TRBV12-3 or TRBV12-4 with TRBJ2-1; 8 positions match TRBD2. This CDR3 region has 14 residues. The CDR3 coding sequence is TGTGCCAGCAGTTCCGGGACTAGGGGGGATGAGCTGTTCTTC. Its protein is CASSSGTRGDELFF.

A word on this clonotype: A much larger clone differs by one base, so this may be a read error. V is TRBV29-1 and J is TRBJ1-2; 7 nucleotides match TRBD1. V gave up 5 bases and J gave up 4 bases; unmatched junction bases: 4. CDR1 is SQVTM, CDR2 ANQGSEA, per germline. The CDR3 is 12 amino acids. CDR3: CSVLRGPYGYTF. CDR3 nucleotides: TGCAGCGTTTTAAGGGGGCCCTATGGCTACACCTTC. The whole variable domain, remainder taken from reference TRBV29-1 and TRBJ1-2, is SAVISQKPSRDICQRGTSLTIQCQVDSQVTMMFWYRQQPGQSLTLIATANQGSEATYESGFVIDKFPISRPNLTFSTLTVSNMSPEDSSIYLCSVLRGPYGYTFGSGTRLTVV.